This TCR beta chain was recovered during a study of blood T cells in healthy people across ages (dated by TCRdb to about 2015). With regard to the full study: In model experiments, roughly one uniquely barcoded TCR beta cDNA molecule per two T cells was captured by template switching. Age-related changes in TCR beta repertoire diversity were measured in the study by deep sequencing normalized with unique cDNA molecular identifiers. Four age groups were formed from the donors: young (average about 17 years), middle-aged (around 41), aged (more than 55) and long-lived (more than 75). To avoid experimental bias, donors of different ages were spread randomly across the sequencing lanes. Two additional independent replicas of 1 million unique cDNA reads from the same blood draw were analyzed for two donors (one aged 18 to 30 and one aged 80 or older).

The paper as a whole reports these results and caveats: Estimates of total diversity from one million sequenced T cells were regarded as lower bounds and underestimates. As age increased, observed TCR beta diversity per million T cells dropped in a roughly linear way, and a significant reduction was already evident by age about 40. Because profiling used bulk unsorted PBMCs, naive and antigen-experienced compartments could not be compared conclusively. Observed TCR beta diversity correlated strongly with the percentage of naive T cells measured by flow cytometry. Because donor CMV infection status was unknown, age-related changes in expanded clonotypes were potentially confounded. Compared with the aged group, more naive CD4+ T cells, fewer expanded clones and increased TCR diversity were shown by the long-lived group, suggesting age selection.

The donors were 40 or so Caucasian individuals from Russia, aged roughly 6 to 100 years, who were systemically healthy. Each donor gave ten milliliters of peripheral blood, collected into EDTA-treated Vacutainer tubes. Ficoll-Paque density-gradient centrifugation was used to isolate PBMCs, with at least 7 million per sample. Trizol reagent was used to extract total RNA from the PBMCs, yielding at least 6 micrograms per sample. Naive CD45RAhigh/CD27high T cell percentages were measured by flow cytometry on a PBMC aliquot from every donor. Concerning this clonotype itself: Its target antigen remains unknown. The input lacks base qualities; no much larger clone sits a single base away.

The method behind the library was 5' RACE. TCRdb records Illumina HiSeq 2500 as the sequencer. A second PCR of 7 to 11 cycles was performed with a sample-barcoded 5' primer and a J-beta primer mix. A unique molecular identifier was introduced onto each TCR beta cDNA molecule by a template-switch 5' adaptor carrying 12 random nucleotides. At least 3 million CDR3-containing paired-end reads were obtained from each sample. First-strand cDNA was synthesized from all RNA with the Mint cDNA synthesis kit, primed by a TRBC-specific oligonucleotide. Following uracil-DNA glycosylase treatment, all cDNA underwent a first 18-cycle PCR with the universal primers M1SS and BC2_uni_R. The source study handled its data this way. For normalization, 1 million high-quality reads, each with a distinct molecular identifier, were randomly selected from each sample. Instead of being binned into consensus sequences, reads that shared molecular identifiers were thrown out. MiTCR, set to a Q25 quality threshold and the strictest error-elimination algorithm, was used for CDR3 identification, clonotype clustering and error correction. A nonparametric unseen species model using Euler transformation provided a lower-bound estimate of total TCR beta diversity. TCRdb itself trimmed the public reads at Q25 with fastp, ran MiXCR and retained productive beta chains. Rows with one shared CDR3 protein collapse into an entry with the most common genes and DNA. The V and J calls follow TCRdb's processing rather than the paper's. The sample table holds about 1 million distinct CDR3 sequences, of which 45% were seen once. 18% of the sample is taken by the ten largest.

The receptor comes from a woman aged 55 to 70 in good health. Specimen: blood.

The CDR3 protein is CASSSTGEGEQYF. The sequenced DNA is TGTGCCAGCAGCTCTACAGGGGAGGGAGAGCAGTACTTC. The chain couples TRBV7-9 to TRBJ2-4; the D gene assignment is perhaps TRBD1 or TRBD2, with each matching 7 bases. The CDR3 runs 13 residues from the cysteine to the phenylalanine. The entry retains the CDR3 DNA only, 39 bases that are in frame from base 1. CDR1 and CDR2, looked up from the germline V gene (reference sequence), are SEHNR and FQNEAQ. Trimming costs V 4 bases and J 13 bases, and their ends lie 17 bases apart. Reference TRBV7-9 and TRBJ2-4 genes cover what lies past the CDR3, so the full variable domain is DTGVSQNPRHKITKRGQNVTFRCDPISEHNRLYWYRQTLGQGPEFLTYFQNEAQLEKSRLLSDRFSAERPKGSFSTLEIQRTEQGDSAMYLCASSSTGEGEQYFGAGTRLSVL.